Below, one TCR beta chain is given with its context. The antigen it recognizes is unknown. No base-level quality is on record; no much larger clone is a single base apart. Donors were healthy HIV-negative adults with no recently reported acute infections or vaccinations. Every donor was a Caucasian adult living in Nashville, Tennessee, USA. CD4+ T cells were enriched by magnetic negative selection; naive cells were then positively selected on CD45RA, and the negative fraction formed the memory subset. Blood was collected by leukapheresis, and PBMCs were isolated by Ficoll-Histopaque density gradient centrifugation and then cryopreserved in liquid nitrogen vapor phase. Analytical flow cytometry was used to check the purity and quantity of every magnetically sorted T cell population. Genomic DNA was isolated from every sorted fraction and measured by UV absorbance on a Nanodrop 2000c. This specimen comes from a study of shared clonotypes between healthy human individuals (TCRdb year 2020). About the full investigation: The cohort comprised a couple of women and a few men aged 18 to 49 years. Leukapheresis yielded between about 0.94 and 9.5 billion PBMCs per donor. To increase sequencing depth and limit assay-specific biases, different laboratories used diverse techniques to prepare libraries and sequence TCR repertoires. To estimate repertoire size and how much clonotypes are shared between individuals, the study performed deep sequencing of blood TCR repertoires from about five healthy adults. For each donor, three plates each were used for CD4 naive and CD4 memory, two plates were used for CD8 naive, and one plate was used for CD8 memory.

Using the deep immunoSEQ assay, TCR CDR3 regions were amplified from genomic DNA by multiplex PCR. Extracted genomic DNA from each cell subset was spread evenly across all wells of several immunoSEQ 96-well plates, with each plate serving as a replicate. For sorted subsets, 200 ng of genomic DNA, equivalent to 25,000 to 35,000 T cell genomes, went into each replicate PCR. The purified libraries were quantified using a Qubit 3.0 fluorometer, sized with a Bioanalyzer 2100, and then quantified again using the KAPA Library Quantification kit. Each immunoSEQ 96-well plate was sequenced on its own single-read 150-cycle Illumina NextSeq 550 flow cell. The study's own analysis went as follows. The immunoSEQ output contained only junctional sequences without quality scores, so filtering could not match that applied to full-length reads. To assign V/J genes and CDR3, sequences were annotated against IMGT germline references using PyIR, a Python wrapper for IgBLAST v1.9. Any read was removed if the V/J assignment was weak (E-value above 1e-6), the CDR3 was missing, or the read contained stop codons, out-of-frame junctions, or ambiguous translated residues. A V3J clonotype was defined by an identical inferred V gene, J gene, and CDR3 amino acid sequence. Percentage overlap between repertoires was calculated by dividing the number of shared unique clonotypes by the size of the smaller repertoire. Richness of each repertoire was evaluated using RTK rarefaction, the Chao1 estimator, and Recon v2.1 estimates of unobserved clonotypes. OLGA was used to compute generation probabilities for all TCRbeta clonotypes that the gDNA method yielded from a handful of donors. The source is immuneACCESS, and TCRdb retained only in-frame sequences with V and J called. Part of the clones is not carried over; for the studies checked, unresolved V genes explain less than half of this, and the remainder is unexplained. From that table come the V and J calls and clone size; the DNA was used to work out D and trimming. The sample table contains more than 2 million clones; only one count was recorded for roughly 96% of them. The ten largest clonotypes hold 0.1% to 0.15% of the sample.

Results and caveats for the whole study, not just this receptor: Sharing across a handful of donors was observed for about 5% of naive CD4, 3.5% of naive CD8, over 2% of memory CD4, and about 0.39% of memory CD8 clonotypes. Larger estimated clonotype richness was generally found for naive subsets than for memory subsets. Compared with non-shared clonotypes, the clonotypes found in all four sorted-subset donors had higher generation probabilities. Pairwise subsampling indicated that sequencing depth was expected to affect the degree of clonotype sharing among donors. The genetic and exposure-history diversity represented was limited by the small number of donors. Even with the large sequencing depth, rarefaction of the sorted-subset datasets indicated that sequencing was incomplete. Sampling was limited to blood, and TCR repertoires in tissue likely differ from TCR repertoires in blood.

V is clipped by 0 bases and J by 3 bases, and the sequence between their germline boundaries is 12 bases long. CDR1 and CDR2 are read off the germline V gene (reference sequence) as LNHDA and SQIVND. Inclusive of the bounding cysteine and phenylalanine, the CDR3 is 15 residues long. The kept DNA is CDR3 alone, 45 bases in frame from the first base. In this chain, TRBV19 is recombined with TRBJ2-7, with TRBD1 perhaps the D gene, on 6 matching bases. The source of this sequence is a man between 18 and 35 years old in good health. Sequenced sample: naive CD4+ T cells sorted from blood. The meaning of the sample's cell subset or site label: CD45RA+ positively selected. The bases read TGTGCCAGTAGTATAGAAGCCGGACAGTACTACGAGCAGTACTTC. This sequence encodes CASSIEAGQYYEQYF.